A single TCR beta chain is shown here with its context. Sequencing used immunoSEQ multiplex PCR; TCRdb keeps in-frame clones, though not all of them. The sample comprises a few hundred thousand clones, roughly 88% of which are singletons, and approximately 1.3% rests with the top ten. Germline values: CDR1 SEHNR, CDR2 FQNEAQ (reference sequence). There are 14 residues in the CDR3. The V and J ends lost 0 bases and 3 bases respectively, with 6 bases between them. The data derive from a study of blood T cell repertoires in COVID-19. At the level of the study: The United States, Italy and Spain supplied acute and convalescent COVID-19 samples. In each case, the material was cDNA or gDNA derived from T cells, B-cell-depleted T cells, or PBMCs.

Sequenced input: peripheral blood. The clonotype originates from a man at least 80 years old with acute or convalescent COVID-19. The chain links TRBV7-9 to TRBJ1-5; D uncertain. CDR3 DNA: TGTGCCAGCAGCTTAGCCCCTATCAATCAGCCCCAGCATTTT. Its translation is CASSLAPINQPQHF.